The 16 T cell receptor beta chains below were found in one sample sequenced in a study of T cell responses to AZD1222 COVID-19 vaccine. Here immunoSEQ multiplex PCR was the method, and the copy in TCRdb shows in-frame clones only, minus some. The sample shows 120,000 to 150,000 clones, approximately 94% of them seen only once. The material sequenced was peripheral blood, taken on day 0 of AZD1222 vaccination. The receptor set was obtained from an adult in good health.

For the CDR3, the DNA is TGTGCCAGCAGTCCCGGGACAGGGTATGAAAAACTGTTTTTT. This codes for CASSPGTGYEKLFF. This chain links TRBV2 with TRBJ1-4; 9 positions match TRBD1. The germline gives CDR1 SNHLY, CDR2 FYNNEI. Trimming took 5 bases from V and 6 from J; bases not matched to a gene: 4. The CDR3 length is 14 residues.

The J gene is TRBJ2-7, the V gene TRBV6-7; no clear D gene. TRBV6-7 is treated as an ORF (open reading frame) with a function not yet certain. V lost 6 bases, J lost 2 bases, and 11 bases lay in between. This CDR3 has 13 amino acids. For the CDR3, the DNA is TGTGCCAGCAGCCCTGTAGGGCCCTACGAGCAGTACTTC. Residues: CASSPVGPYEQYF.

The rearrangement uses TRBV18 and TRBJ1-2, with 7 bases matching TRBD1. This CDR3 comprises 13 residues. Germline V CDR1 and CDR2: KGHSH, LQKENI. V was pared by 7 bases and J by 6 bases, with 8 bases of the junction left unmatched. The chain's CDR3 is CASYDRVADGYTF. Written as DNA, the CDR3 is TGTGCCAGCTACGACAGGGTGGCTGATGGCTACACCTTC.

The chain recombines TRBV4-1 with TRBJ1-5; D remains ambiguous. CDR1 and CDR2 from the germline V gene are MGHRA and YSYEKL. The CDR3 sequence is 13 residues long. The V gene lost 1 base and the J gene lost 5 bases, with 6 bases spanning the gap. For the CDR3, the DNA is TGCGCCAGCAGCCAAGTCAAGGATCAGCCCCAGCATTTT. Protein product: CASSQVKDQPQHF.

The V call is TRBV3-1 (or the pseudogene TRBV3-2), the J call TRBJ1-4, with a possible D match to TRBD1 (5 bases). This CDR3 is 14 amino acids long. Trimming took off 0 bases at V and 10 bases at J, with 12 bases between the two ends. Germline CDR1 LGHDT, CDR2 YNNKEL (reference sequence). The CDR3, as DNA: TGTGCCAGCAGCCAAGAAGGGGCTCGGGGAAAACTGTTTTTT. Translation gives CASSQEGARGKLFF.

CDR3 sequence reads: CASSLGLDSYNEQFF. The CDR3 DNA sequence: TGTGCCAGCAGCTTAGGGCTAGACTCCTACAATGAGCAGTTCTTC. The rearrangement links TRBV5-8 to TRBJ2-1; D gene unclear. Germline V gene sequence: CDR1 SGHTS, CDR2 YDEGEE. With 2 bases removed from V and 0 bases from J, the gap between germline ends came to 9 bases. This CDR3 has 15 residues.

The chain employs TRBV7-7 and TRBJ1-4; D unclear. This CDR3 spans 16 amino acids. The germline CDR1 and CDR2 sequences are SSHAT and FNYEAQ (reference sequence). V was shortened by 1 base and J by 5 bases, with 14 bases between the two germline ends. The CDR3 spells CASSLEVKGWNEKLFF. As DNA, the CDR3 is TGTGCCAGCAGCTTAGAGGTCAAGGGCTGGAATGAAAAACTGTTTTTT.

V is TRBV13 and J is TRBJ1-2; the match to TRBD1 covers 8 bases. With 4 bases clipped from V and 5 bases from J, the junction kept 9 bases outside the gene matches. Germline assignment: CDR1 PRHDT and CDR2 FYEKMQ (reference sequence). The CDR3 is 15 amino acids. DNA for the CDR3: TGTGCCAGCAGCTCCTCGGACAGGGCCCTTTATGGCTACACCTTC. Translated: CASSSSDRALYGYTF.

V and J are TRBV18 and TRBJ1-1; D is ambiguous. The germline gives CDR1 KGHSH, CDR2 LQKENI. The V end lost 6 bases, the J end lost 5 bases, and 16 bases lay between the germline ends. The CDR3 has 14 amino acids. The CDR3: CASSLGGAGTEAFF. The DNA of the CDR3 is TGTGCCAGCTCGCTGGGAGGCGCGGGTACTGAAGCTTTCTTT.

The V gene is TRBV19, the J gene TRBJ2-7; D not certain. CDR3 length equals 12 residues. Germline lookup yields CDR1 LNHDA and CDR2 SQIVND (reference sequence). V dropped 5 bases and J dropped 7 bases, with 12 bases sitting between them. CDR3 in DNA: TGTGCCAGTAGTGGACCTGCCAGGGAGCAGTACTTC. This sequence encodes CASSGPAREQYF.

This clone turned up a few times. The chain joins TRBV5-5 to TRBJ2-7; TRBD1 agrees at 7 bases. The CDR3 is made up of 14 amino acids. Germline CDR1 and CDR2: SGHKS and YYEKEE (reference sequence). J gave up 0 bases and V 5 bases, and 5 bases lay outside the gene matches. The CDR3 region has the DNA TGTGCCAGCAGTCTAGACAGGGTCTCCTACGAGCAGTACTTC. Its translation is CASSLDRVSYEQYF.

This clone showed up just a few times. The chain recombines TRBV27 with TRBJ1-4, with D tentatively TRBD1 (5 bases). The CDR3 is 15 residues long. Per the germline V gene, CDR1 is MNHEY and CDR2 is SMNVEV (reference sequence). V dropped 6 bases and J dropped 4 bases, with 15 bases sitting between them. CDR3 nucleotides: TGTGCCAGCAGCCCGAGGACACGGATTAATGAAAAACTGTTTTTT. Its translation: CASSPRTRINEKLFF.

The V and J genes are TRBV4-1 and TRBJ1-1; D may be TRBD1 (6 bases). Trimming shortened V by 2 bases and J by 0 bases, and 7 bases separated the two germline ends. This CDR3 comprises 14 residues. Germline CDR1 is MGHRA and CDR2 is YSYEKL. The CDR3 region has the DNA TGCGCCAGCAGCCAACGGACAGTGAACACTGAAGCTTTCTTT. Protein sequence: CASSQRTVNTEAFF.

This clone has just a few counts. The chain couples TRBV27 to TRBJ2-3; tentative D call: TRBD2 (6 bases). The germline V gene encodes CDR1 MNHEY and CDR2 SMNVEV (reference sequence). Trimming took off 4 bases at V and 0 bases at J, with 11 bases between the two ends. CDR3 length: 15 residues. The CDR3 sequence: CASSYSGLSTDTQYF. CDR3 bases: TGTGCCAGCAGTTATTCGGGACTCAGCACAGATACGCAGTATTTT.

This sequence joins TRBV11-3 and TRBJ2-7; D is possibly TRBD2 (5 bases). The CDR3 contains 12 residues. In germline, CDR1 is SGHNT, CDR2 YENEEA. Trimming pared 4 bases from V and 6 bases from J, leaving 10 bases between. In DNA, the CDR3 is TGTGCCAGCAGCTATCCTGGGAGCGAGCAGTACTTC. As protein: CASSYPGSEQYF.

This clone showed up just once. This rearrangement joins TRBV9 to TRBJ2-7, with D hard to call. Germline V gives CDR1 SGDLS, CDR2 YYNGEE. The CDR3 contains 13 residues. The V end lost 0 bases, the J end lost 5 bases, and 9 bases lay between the germline ends. The CDR3 DNA reads TGTGCCAGCAGCGTAGGACATCGGGACGAGCAGTACTTC. This encodes CASSVGHRDEQYF.